The 15 T cell receptor beta chains in this list originate from one sample, sequenced in a study of cytomegalovirus exposure and HLA in healthy donors. Amplification used 60 Vbeta primers and 13 Jbeta primers. Data came from immunoSEQ multiplex PCR; TCRdb stores just in-frame clones and leaves some out. Among tens of thousands of clones listed, 75% to 85% were seen once. Sequences were obtained from PBMCs. The source of these receptors is a woman between 25 and 40 years old in good health and CMV-seronegative.

Concerning this clone itself: In the same sample, other DNA sequences code for this CDR3. The chain carries TRBV29-1 and TRBJ1-5, with D maybe TRBD1 (5 bases). Trimming left V 4 bases short and J 4 bases short, with 8 bases between. Germline V gene data show CDR1 as SQVTM and CDR2 as ANQGSEA. The length of the CDR3 is 12 residues. CDR3 sequence (DNA): TGCAGCGTTGGGGGCTCTAATCAGCCCCAGCATTTT. Amino acid sequence: CSVGGSNQPQHF.

Worth noting for this clone: The junction and the germline gene differ at one end; a read error may be behind it. The rearrangement links TRBV7-9 to TRBJ1-5; unclear D gene. Germline V gene lookup returns CDR1 SEHNR and CDR2 FQNEAQ (reference sequence). The CDR3 sequence is 13 residues long. In DNA, the CDR3 is TGTTCCAGCAGCTTAGAGGGAGTTCAGCCCCAGCATTTT. It yields the protein CSSSLEGVQPQHF.

V and J are TRBV4-3 and TRBJ2-4; 8 bases are shared with TRBD1. Trimming removed 0 bases from V and 9 bases from J; junction bases left unmatched: 1. This CDR3 region has 13 residues. Per the germline V gene, CDR1 is LGHNA and CDR2 is YSLEER. CDR3 residues: CASSQDQGAIQYF. The CDR3 DNA follows: TGCGCCAGCAGCCAAGATCAGGGGGCCATTCAGTACTTC.

This CDR3 is CASSPLGDQETQYF. CDR3 nucleotides: TGTGCCAGCAGCCCGCTAGGGGACCAAGAGACCCAGTACTTC. V is TRBV7-2 and J is TRBJ2-5, with a weak D call TRBD1 (5 bases). This CDR3 has 14 amino acids. V shed 5 bases and J shed 0 bases, with 10 bases lying between them. Germline V gives CDR1 SGHTA, CDR2 FQGNSA.

The chain is built from TRBV18 and TRBJ2-3; 8 bases align to TRBD1. The V gene end was trimmed by 3 bases and the J gene end by 4 bases; junction bases not matched to a gene: 3. The CDR3 runs to 14 residues. CDR1 is KGHSH and CDR2 is LQKENI in the germline V gene. The CDR3 DNA reads TGTGCCAGCTCACCGGGACAGGTACCAGATACGCAGTATTTT. The encoded protein is CASSPGQVPDTQYF.

V gene TRBV28 combines with J gene TRBJ2-3, with D possibly matching TRBD1 (6 bases). Trimming removed 5 bases from V and 3 bases from J, with 15 bases in between. The germline V gene has CDR1 MDHEN and CDR2 SYDVKM. This CDR3 is built from 15 residues. The DNA for the CDR3 is TGTGCCAGCAGTCCCCCAGGGGTAGTTACAGATACGCAGTATTTT. Translating it yields CASSPPGVVTDTQYF.

A word on this clone: Mismatch with germline at one junction end may stem from a read error. The chain is built from TRBV7-9 and TRBJ2-7; D is possibly TRBD2 (6 bases). The CDR3 runs to 16 residues. CDR1 is SEHNR and CDR2 is FQNEAQ in the germline V gene (reference sequence). CDR3 nucleotides: TGTTCCAGCATCCCGGAGGGCTCCTCGGTATCCTACGAGCAGTACTTC. This gives the protein CSSIPEGSSVSYEQYF.

The chain links TRBV27 to TRBJ2-7, with D possibly being TRBD1 (6 bases). This CDR3 region has 15 residues. Deletions cut 5 bases from V and 1 base from J, with 15 bases between. Germline V CDR1 and CDR2: MNHEY, SMNVEV (reference sequence). CDR3 sequence reads: CASSMGAAPSYEQYF. CDR3 DNA: TGTGCCAGCAGTATGGGGGCGGCACCTTCCTACGAGCAGTACTTC.

This clone has only one observation. The rearrangement links TRBV7-9 to TRBJ1-1, with D perhaps matching TRBD1 (6 bases). The CDR3 has 18 amino acids. The germline gives CDR1 SEHNR, CDR2 FQNEAQ (reference sequence). Trimming pared 5 bases from V and 1 base from J, leaving 23 bases between. CDR3 nucleotides: TGTGCCAGCAGCCCAGGCCCCCCCTCGCAGGGGTCGAACACTGAAGCTTTCTTT. It encodes CASSPGPPSQGSNTEAFF. Using reference TRBV7-9 and TRBJ1-1 for the parts outside the CDR3, the full variable domain is DTGVSQNPRHKITKRGQNVTFRCDPISEHNRLYWYRQTLGQGPEFLTYFQNEAQLEKSRLLSDRFSAERPKGSFSTLEIQRTEQGDSAMYLCASSPGPPSQGSNTEAFFGQGTRLTVV.

This chain joins TRBV5-1 and TRBJ2-5; 8 bases are a match to TRBD1. After removal of 4 bases from V and 1 base from J, the junction contained 6 bases not matched to a gene. This CDR3 is built from 15 residues. Germline V gene data show CDR1 as SGHRS and CDR2 as YFSETQ. The CDR3 loop reads CASSGTGLSQETQYF. As DNA, the CDR3 is TGCGCCAGCAGCGGGACAGGACTCTCCCAAGAGACCCAGTACTTC.

V usage is TRBV12-1 and J usage is TRBJ2-7; the table's TRBD1 call for D was not verified on the DNA. TRBV12-1 is an annotated pseudogene. The CDR3 extends over 16 amino acids. Here the CDR3 reads CASSFGAPNSSYEQYF. CDR3 sequence (DNA): TGTGCCAGCAGCTTTGGGGCCCCTAATAGCTCCTACGAGCAGTACTTC.

The CDR3 reads CASSLESGSWNEQFF. The CDR3 coding sequence is TGTGCCAGCAGCTTGGAAAGCGGGAGTTGGAATGAGCAGTTCTTC. V usage is TRBV5-4 and J usage is TRBJ2-1, with TRBD2 identical over 8 bases. J lost 7 bases, V lost 0 bases, and 6 bases had no gene match. This CDR3 spans 15 amino acids. Germline V gene data show CDR1 as SGHNT and CDR2 as YYREEE (reference sequence). The full variable domain, in which reference TRBV5-4 and TRBJ2-1 provide the parts outside the CDR3, is ETGVTQSPTHLIKTRGQQVTLRCSSQSGHNTVSWYQQALGQGPQFIFQYYREEENGRGNFPPRFSGLQFPNYSSELNVNALELDDSALYLCASSLESGSWNEQFFGPGTRLTVL.

The rearrangement uses TRBV10-3 and TRBJ1-4; TRBD1 might be the D (6 bases). CDR1 and CDR2 from the germline V gene are ENHRY and SYGVKD. Trimming removed 3 bases from V and 5 bases from J, with 16 bases in between. This CDR3 is 16 amino acids long. CDR3 loop: CAISDSLTGLNEKLFF. CDR3 DNA: TGTGCCATCAGTGACTCGCTGACAGGTCTCAATGAAAAACTGTTTTTT.

The chain carries TRBV30 and TRBJ1-1; 7 positions match TRBD1. J lost 3 bases, V lost 8 bases, and 6 bases had no gene match. The CDR3 runs 12 residues. CDR1 and CDR2 (germline): GTSNPN, SVGIG (reference sequence). The CDR3 region has the DNA TGTGCCGGTAACAGGGGCCACACTGAAGCTTTCTTT. Translating gives CAGNRGHTEAFF.

The CDR3 region has the DNA TGCAGCGTTTCACAGACACCGACGAACACTGAAGCTTTCTTT. This translates into CSVSQTPTNTEAFF. This chain links TRBV29-1 with TRBJ1-1; unclear D gene. V lost 5 bases, J lost 1 base, and 14 bases lay in between. This CDR3 comprises 14 residues. CDR1 SQVTM and CDR2 ANQGSEA come from the germline V gene.